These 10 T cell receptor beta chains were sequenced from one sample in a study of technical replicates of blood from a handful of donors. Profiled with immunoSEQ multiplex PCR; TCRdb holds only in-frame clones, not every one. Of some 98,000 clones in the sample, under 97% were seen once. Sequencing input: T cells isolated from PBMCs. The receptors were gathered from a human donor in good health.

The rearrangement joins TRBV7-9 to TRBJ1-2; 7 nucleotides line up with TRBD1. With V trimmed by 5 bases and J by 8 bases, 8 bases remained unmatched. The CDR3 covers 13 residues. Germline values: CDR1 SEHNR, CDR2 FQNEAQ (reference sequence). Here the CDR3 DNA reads TGTGCCAGCAGCCTAACAGGGGAATCGGGCTACACCTTC. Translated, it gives CASSLTGESGYTF.

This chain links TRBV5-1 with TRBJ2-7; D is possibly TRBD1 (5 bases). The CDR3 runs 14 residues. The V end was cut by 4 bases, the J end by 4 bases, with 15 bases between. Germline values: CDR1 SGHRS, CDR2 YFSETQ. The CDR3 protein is CASSPMGLIYEQYF. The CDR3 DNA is TGCGCCAGCAGCCCTATGGGGCTGATTTACGAGCAGTACTTC.

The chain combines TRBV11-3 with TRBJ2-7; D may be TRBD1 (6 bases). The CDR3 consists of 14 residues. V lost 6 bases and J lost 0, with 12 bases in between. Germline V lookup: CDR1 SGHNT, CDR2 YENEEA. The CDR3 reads CASRDRITSYEQYF. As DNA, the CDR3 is TGTGCCAGCAGAGACAGGATAACCTCCTACGAGCAGTACTTC.

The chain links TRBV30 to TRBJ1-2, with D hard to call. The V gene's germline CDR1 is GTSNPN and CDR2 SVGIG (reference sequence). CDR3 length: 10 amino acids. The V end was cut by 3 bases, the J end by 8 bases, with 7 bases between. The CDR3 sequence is CAWRTVGYTF. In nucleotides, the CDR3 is TGTGCCTGGAGAACGGTCGGCTACACCTTC.

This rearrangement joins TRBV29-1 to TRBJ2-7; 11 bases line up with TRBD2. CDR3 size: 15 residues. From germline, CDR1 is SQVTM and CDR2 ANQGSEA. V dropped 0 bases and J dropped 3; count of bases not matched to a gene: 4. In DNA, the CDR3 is TGCAGCGTTGAAGAAAGGACTAGCGGGTTCTACGAGCAGTACTTC. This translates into CSVEERTSGFYEQYF.

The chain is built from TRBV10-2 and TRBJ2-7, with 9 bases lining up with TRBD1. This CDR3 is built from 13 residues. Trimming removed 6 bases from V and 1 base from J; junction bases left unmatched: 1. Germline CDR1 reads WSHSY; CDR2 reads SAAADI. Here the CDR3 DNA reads TGCGCCAGCAGGGACAGGGGATCCTACGAGCAGTACTTC. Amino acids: CASRDRGSYEQYF.

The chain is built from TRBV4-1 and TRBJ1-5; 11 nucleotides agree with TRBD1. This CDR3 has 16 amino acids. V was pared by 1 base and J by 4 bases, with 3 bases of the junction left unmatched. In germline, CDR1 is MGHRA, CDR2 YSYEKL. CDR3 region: CASSQAGTGGNQPQHF. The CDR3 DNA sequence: TGCGCCAGCAGCCAAGCCGGGACAGGGGGTAATCAGCCCCAGCATTTT.

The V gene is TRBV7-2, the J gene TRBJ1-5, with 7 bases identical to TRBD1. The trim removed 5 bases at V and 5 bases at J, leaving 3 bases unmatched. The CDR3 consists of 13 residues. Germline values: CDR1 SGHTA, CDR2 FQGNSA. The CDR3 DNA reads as TGTGCCAGCAGCCGGGACAGATATCAGCCCCAGCATTTT. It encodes CASSRDRYQPQHF.

The CDR3 protein is CASSPSGTGERGYTF. The CDR3 DNA follows: TGTGCCAGCAGTCCATCCGGGACAGGGGAGCGCGGCTACACCTTC. This rearrangement joins TRBV27 to TRBJ1-2; 10 bases map to TRBD1. CDR3 length equals 15 residues. Germline V lookup: CDR1 MNHEY, CDR2 SMNVEV (reference sequence). The J segment lost 8 bases and the V segment lost 5 bases, leaving 11 bases of the junction unmatched.

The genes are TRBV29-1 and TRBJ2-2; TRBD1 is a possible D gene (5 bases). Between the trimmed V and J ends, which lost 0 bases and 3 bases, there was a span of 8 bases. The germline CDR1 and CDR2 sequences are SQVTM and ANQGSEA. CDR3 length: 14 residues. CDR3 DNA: TGCAGCGTTGAAGACCCCAGGGACACCGGGGAGCTGTTTTTT. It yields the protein CSVEDPRDTGELFF.